A selection of T cell receptor beta chains follows, all from one sample in a study of shared clonotypes between healthy human individuals. Generated by immunoSEQ multiplex PCR, the TCRdb table keeps only in-frame clones and is missing some. The repertoire holds around 700,000 clones, with approximately 73% as singletons. Material for sequencing was memory CD4+ T cells sorted from blood. Every receptor here comes from a woman aged 30 to 39 in good health. CDR3s include the opening cysteine and the closing phenylalanine or tryptophan. A D gene is named only where the DNA matches it firmly. Clone size is shown for a subset of rows, as once, few, many or a class of expanded clone.

clone_size,v_call,j_call,d_call,cdr3_aa,cdr3_nt
-,TRBV28,TRBJ1-2,TRBD1,CASSFRTGLGYTF,TGTGCCAGCAGTTTCCGGACAGGGCTTGGCTACACCTTC
-,TRBV1,TRBJ2-1,-,CTSSQEKLGLYNEQFF,TGCACCAGCAGCCAAGAAAAACTAGGACTTTACAATGAGCAGTTCTTC
-,TRBV28,TRBJ1-2,TRBD1,CASTTGGRGYTF,TGTGCCAGCACGACAGGGGGCCGAGGCTACACCTTC
-,TRBV19,TRBJ1-3,TRBD1,CASSITGGAFGNTIYF,TGTGCCAGTAGTATCACAGGGGGCGCCTTTGGAAACACCATATATTTT
-,TRBV27,TRBJ2-7,-,CASSFEGTEEYF,TGTGCCAGCAGTTTCGAAGGGACGGAAGAGTACTTC
-,TRBV2,TRBJ2-1,-,CASSERVGDNEQFF,TGTGCCAGCAGTGAAAGGGTTGGAGACAATGAGCAGTTCTTC
-,TRBV9,TRBJ1-1,-,CASRIGPAMNTEAFF,TGTGCCAGCAGAATCGGACCGGCGATGAACACTGAAGCTTTCTTT
-,TRBV18,TRBJ2-5,TRBD1,CASSPGRQGETQYF,TGTGCCAGCTCACCAGGTAGACAGGGAGAGACCCAGTACTTC
few,TRBV2,TRBJ1-2,-,CATRRGFNYGYTF,TGTGCCACCCGGAGGGGGTTTAACTATGGCTACACCTTC
-,TRBV18,TRBJ2-7,TRBD1,CASSPNRDSSYEQYF,TGTGCCAGCTCACCAAACCGGGACAGCTCCTACGAGCAGTACTTC
-,TRBV30,TRBJ1-2,-,CAEEEVHLYGYTF,TGTGCCGAGGAGGAGGTACATCTCTATGGCTACACCTTC